Listed below are T cell receptor beta chains from one sample, sequenced in a study of cytomegalovirus exposure and HLA in healthy donors. Measured with immunoSEQ multiplex PCR; TCRdb has only the in-frame clones, and not every one. This sample carries tens of thousands of clones, approximately 95% of them seen once, and the ten largest clones take under 2%. The sequenced sample consisted of PBMCs. All receptors derive from a man in his late teens or twenties in good health and CMV-seropositive. CDR3s leave out the opening cysteine and the closing phenylalanine or tryptophan. D genes are given only for firm matches. For some rows the clone size is stated as once, few or many, or as a class when expanded; others skip it.

d_call: TRBD2
v_call: TRBV27
j_call: TRBJ2-3
clone_size: .
cdr3_aa: ASSSVTSGRAHRQY

d_call: .
v_call: TRBV7-3
j_call: TRBJ1-1
clone_size: .
cdr3_aa: ASGTQGRTEAF

d_call: TRBD2
v_call: TRBV11-1
j_call: TRBJ2-2
clone_size: .
cdr3_aa: ASSSTSATGELF

d_call: .
v_call: TRBV28
j_call: TRBJ1-2
clone_size: .
cdr3_aa: ASSPRNYGYT

d_call: TRBD1
v_call: TRBV27
j_call: TRBJ2-3
clone_size: .
cdr3_aa: ASSPIQGSSTDTQY

d_call: TRBD1
v_call: TRBV7-2
j_call: TRBJ1-2
clone_size: .
cdr3_aa: ARKFGQGYGYT

d_call: TRBD1
v_call: TRBV28
j_call: TRBJ1-2
clone_size: .
cdr3_aa: ASSSLTGGDGYT

d_call: TRBD1
v_call: TRBV7-9
j_call: TRBJ2-6
clone_size: .
cdr3_aa: ASILWRQGLSGANVLT

d_call: TRBD2
v_call: TRBV7-8
j_call: TRBJ2-7
clone_size: .
cdr3_aa: ASSGLAGLSYEQY

d_call: .
v_call: TRBV28
j_call: TRBJ2-1
clone_size: .
cdr3_aa: ASPSYNEQF

d_call: .
v_call: TRBV5-1
j_call: TRBJ1-4
clone_size: .
cdr3_aa: ASSWTVTNEKLF

d_call: .
v_call: TRBV4-1
j_call: TRBJ2-6
clone_size: .
cdr3_aa: ASSQRVPGANVLT

d_call: .
v_call: TRBV30
j_call: TRBJ1-3
clone_size: .
cdr3_aa: AWSNGGNTIY

d_call: .
v_call: TRBV28
j_call: TRBJ1-5
clone_size: .
cdr3_aa: ASSEALRGNQPQH

d_call: TRBD1
v_call: TRBV19
j_call: TRBJ2-2
clone_size: .
cdr3_aa: ASSDRAGTGELF

d_call: .
v_call: TRBV5-1
j_call: TRBJ2-3
clone_size: .
cdr3_aa: ASSLTAASTDTQY

d_call: TRBD2
v_call: TRBV4-1
j_call: TRBJ2-1
clone_size: .
cdr3_aa: ASSQDPSGRAYEQF

d_call: .
v_call: TRBV6-6
j_call: TRBJ2-3
clone_size: once
cdr3_aa: ASSYRRTSTDTQY

d_call: TRBD2
v_call: TRBV29-1
j_call: TRBJ2-5
clone_size: .
cdr3_aa: SVDGLAGRKETQY

d_call: .
v_call: TRBV21-1
j_call: TRBJ2-7
clone_size: .
cdr3_aa: ASDGSRHYEQY

d_call: .
v_call: TRBV19
j_call: TRBJ1-1
clone_size: .
cdr3_aa: ASSGWNRANTEAF

d_call: TRBD1
v_call: TRBV5-1
j_call: TRBJ2-5
clone_size: .
cdr3_aa: ASSLGQGGETQY

d_call: .
v_call: TRBV9
j_call: TRBJ2-7
clone_size: .
cdr3_aa: ASSEGPRGEQY

d_call: .
v_call: TRBV5-6
j_call: TRBJ2-1
clone_size: .
cdr3_aa: ASSSGPNEQF

d_call: TRBD2
v_call: TRBV7-9
j_call: TRBJ2-3
clone_size: .
cdr3_aa: ASSEPTSGGTDTQY

d_call: TRBD1
v_call: TRBV18
j_call: TRBJ1-2
clone_size: .
cdr3_aa: ASSPGTDTIYGYT

d_call: TRBD2
v_call: TRBV12-5
j_call: TRBJ2-3
clone_size: .
cdr3_aa: ASGPGLAGTDTQY

d_call: .
v_call: TRBV28
j_call: TRBJ2-7
clone_size: .
cdr3_aa: ASERGGGVEQY

d_call: TRBD2
v_call: TRBV18
j_call: TRBJ2-1
clone_size: .
cdr3_aa: ASSPSPGRGRNNEQF

d_call: TRBD1
v_call: TRBV7-9
j_call: TRBJ2-5
clone_size: .
cdr3_aa: ASSMTTGGEQETQY

d_call: .
v_call: TRBV27
j_call: TRBJ2-3
clone_size: .
cdr3_aa: ASSLQGASTDTQY

d_call: .
v_call: TRBV9
j_call: TRBJ1-1
clone_size: .
cdr3_aa: ASSVGLPEQGTEAF